These T cell receptor beta chains were read from a single sample in a study of blood T cell repertoires in COVID-19. Here immunoSEQ multiplex PCR was the method, and the copy in TCRdb shows in-frame clones only, minus some. The sample lists some 110,000 clones, 84% occurring once. What was sequenced was peripheral blood. All receptors come from a man in his fifties or sixties with acute or convalescent COVID-19. CDR3s include the opening cysteine and the closing phenylalanine or tryptophan. A D gene is named only where the DNA matches it firmly. Size tells how often a clone was seen (once, few, many) or the class of an expanded clone, and some rows leave it out.

>TRBV28|-|TRBJ1-2|-
TGTGCCAGCAGTTTATCCCTGTATGGCTACACCTTC
CASSLSLYGYTF
>TRBV6-5|-|TRBJ2-1|once
TGTGCCAGCAGATGGGTCGCGGGCGACTACAATGAGCAGTTCTTC
CASRWVAGDYNEQFF
>TRBV4-3|TRBD2|TRBJ2-2|-
TGCGCCAGCAGCCAAGCCCTAGCGGGGCTCACCGGGGAGCTGTTTTTT
CASSQALAGLTGELFF
>TRBV28|-|TRBJ1-5|-
TGTGCCAGCAGTTCGTCGTGGACAGTAGGCAACCAGCCCCAGCATTTT
CASSSSWTVGNQPQHF
>TRBV2|-|TRBJ1-1|-
TGTGCCAGCAGTGAAGGGTCCGTGGAGCCAAAGGTAGCTTTCTTT
CASSEGSVEPKVAFF
>TRBV9|-|TRBJ1-5|-
TGTGCCAGCAGTGCCCGGGGGGATAGCAATCAGCCCCAGCATTTT
CASSARGDSNQPQHF
>TRBV15|-|TRBJ2-7|-
TGTGCCACCAGCAGAGATTCCCGGGGGTCCTACGAGCAGTACTTC
CATSRDSRGSYEQYF
>TRBV5-4|-|TRBJ2-4|-
TGTGCCAGCAGCTCATACAGGATAAACATTCAGTACTTC
CASSSYRINIQYF
>TRBV19|-|TRBJ1-5|-
TGTGCCAGTAGTCCTCAGGGAAATCAGCCCCAGCATTTT
CASSPQGNQPQHF
>TRBV9|-|TRBJ1-4|-
TGTGCCAGCAGCCCGTCCGGGGGAGGCAGTGAAAAACTGTTTTTT
CASSPSGGGSEKLFF
>TRBV5-1|TRBD1|TRBJ2-3|-
TGCGCCAGCAGCTTGGGGACAGGGTGGACAGATACGCAGTATTTT
CASSLGTGWTDTQYF
>TRBV4-1|-|TRBJ2-7|-
TGCGCCAGCAGCCAAGACTCTTCCTACGAGCAGTACTTC
CASSQDSSYEQYF
>TRBV5-4|TRBD2|TRBJ2-7|-
TGTGCCAGCAGCTTGGATCTAGCGGGCTACGAGCAGTACTTC
CASSLDLAGYEQYF
>TRBV5-1|TRBD2|TRBJ2-5|-
TGCGCCAGCAGCCTGGGACCTCCAACGGGGGGAGAGACCCAGTACTTC
CASSLGPPTGGETQYF
>TRBV11-2|TRBD2|TRBJ2-7|-
TGTGCCAGCAGCTTAGATGGGACTAGCTACGAGCAGTACTTC
CASSLDGTSYEQYF
>TRBV5-4|TRBD1|TRBJ2-1|-
TGTGCCAGCAGTCGCTCCCAGGGGGCCGGCAATGAGCAGTTCTTC
CASSRSQGAGNEQFF
>TRBV28|-|TRBJ1-1|-
TGTGCCAGCAGTTTACGGGTCACTGAAGCTTTCTTT
CASSLRVTEAFF
>TRBV12-3/TRBV12-4|-|TRBJ1-1|-
TGTGCCAGCAGTTTAAGACGGGAGGGGGAAGCTTTCTTT
CASSLRREGEAFF
>TRBV6-5|-|TRBJ1-5|-
TGTGCCAGCAGTTATGCGGCTCGCAATCAGCCCCAGCATTTT
CASSYAARNQPQHF
>TRBV29-1|-|TRBJ2-5|-
TGCAGCGTTGACGGTACGGGACTCGAGTACTTC
CSVDGTGLEYF
>TRBV27|TRBD1|TRBJ1-5|-
TGTGCCAGCAGTCCTACAGGGGGGTGGAATCAGCCCCAGCATTTT
CASSPTGGWNQPQHF
>TRBV19|-|TRBJ1-2|-
TGTGCCAGTAGTATAGCTGCTAACTATGGCTACACCTTC
CASSIAANYGYTF
>TRBV5-5|TRBD1|TRBJ1-2|-
TGTGCCAGCAGCACCTCGACAGGGGGCGGGCTCTATGGCTACACCTTC
CASSTSTGGGLYGYTF
>TRBV3-1/TRBV3-2|-|TRBJ2-7|-
TGTGCCAGCAGCCGCAAGCCTCCTCGATCCTACGAGCAGTACTTC
CASSRKPPRSYEQYF
>TRBV6-2/TRBV6-3|-|TRBJ2-4|once
TGTGCCAGCAGTTCGGGGGAAAAGCGGTTGCTAGCCAAAAACATTCAGTACTTC
CASSSGEKRLLAKNIQYF
>TRBV2|-|TRBJ2-5|-
TGTGCCAGCAGCATAGAAGAGACCCAGTACTTC
CASSIEETQYF
>TRBV5-4|-|TRBJ1-2|many
TGTGCCAGCAGCCCAGGGGCGCGGAATGGCTACACCTTC
CASSPGARNGYTF
>TRBV5-6|-|TRBJ1-3|-
TGTGCCAGCAGCTTGACAGGGAACTCTGGAAACACCATATATTTT
CASSLTGNSGNTIYF
>TRBV5-8|-|TRBJ1-1|-
TGTGCCAGCATCGAGCCTTACACTGAAGCTTTCTTT
CASIEPYTEAFF
>TRBV24-1|TRBD1|TRBJ2-2|few
TGTGCCACCAGTACAGGGGAAAGGGGCGGGGAGCTGTTTTTT
CATSTGERGGELFF
>TRBV27|-|TRBJ2-3|-
TGTGCCAGCAGTTTCTCCGGGGCAGATACGCAGTATTTT
CASSFSGADTQYF
>TRBV5-5|TRBD1|TRBJ2-4|-
TGTGCCAGCAGCTTCCGGACAGGGGCGGCCAAAAACATTCAGTACTTC
CASSFRTGAAKNIQYF
>TRBV5-1|-|TRBJ1-1|once
TGCGCCAGCAGCTACGGGTCACCCACTGAAGCTTTCTTT
CASSYGSPTEAFF
>TRBV11-2|-|TRBJ2-1|-
TGTGCCAGCAGGCGGGATTTAGTGGAGCAGTTCTTC
CASRRDLVEQFF
>TRBV4-1|TRBD2|TRBJ2-5|-
TGCGCCAGCAGCCAAGGGGCGGCGGGAGGGGTGGGAGTGACCCAGTACTTC
CASSQGAAGGVGVTQYF
>TRBV5-3|-|TRBJ1-5|-
TGTGCCAGAAGCTTGTATCGAACGGGAAGGGAGAATTTGATAGGTCAGCCCCAGCATTTT
CARSLYRTGRENLIGQPQHF
>TRBV7-9|-|TRBJ2-1|-
TGTGCCAGCAGCTTAGTTCTAGACTCCTACAATGAGCAGTTCTTC
CASSLVLDSYNEQFF
>TRBV24-1|-|TRBJ1-1|-
TGTGCCACCAGTGATTTGACAGGACGAAATACTGAAGCTTTCTTT
CATSDLTGRNTEAFF
>TRBV28|TRBD2|TRBJ2-5|-
TGTGCCAGCAGTTTGGGGGGGAGGGAGACCCAGTACTTC
CASSLGGRETQYF
>TRBV21-1|-|TRBJ1-5|-
TGTGCCAGCAGCAAAGAACCGGGACAGGGGAGGCAGCCCCAGCATTTT
CASSKEPGQGRQPQHF
>TRBV18|TRBD2|TRBJ2-1|-
TGTGCCAGCTCACCTCCTAGCGGGATGACGGGCGAGCAGTTCTTC
CASSPPSGMTGEQFF
>TRBV2|TRBD1|TRBJ1-3|-
TGTGCCAGCACGATACAGGGGTTATTCTCTGGAAACACCATATATTTT
CASTIQGLFSGNTIYF